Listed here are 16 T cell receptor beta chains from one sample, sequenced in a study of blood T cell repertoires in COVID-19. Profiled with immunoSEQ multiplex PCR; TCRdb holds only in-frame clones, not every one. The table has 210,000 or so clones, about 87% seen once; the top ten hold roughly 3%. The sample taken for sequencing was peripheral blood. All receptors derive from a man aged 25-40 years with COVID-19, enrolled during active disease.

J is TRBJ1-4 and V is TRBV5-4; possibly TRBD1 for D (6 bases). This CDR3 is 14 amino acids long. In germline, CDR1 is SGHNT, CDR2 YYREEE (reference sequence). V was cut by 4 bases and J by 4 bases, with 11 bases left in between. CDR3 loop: CASSPGQYNEKLFF. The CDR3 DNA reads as TGTGCCAGCAGCCCAGGACAGTATAATGAAAAACTGTTTTTT.

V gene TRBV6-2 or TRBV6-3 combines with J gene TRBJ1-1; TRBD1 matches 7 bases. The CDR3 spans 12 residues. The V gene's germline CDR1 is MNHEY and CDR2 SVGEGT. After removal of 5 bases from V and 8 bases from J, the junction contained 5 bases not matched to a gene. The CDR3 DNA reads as TGTGCCAGCAGTGACCCGGACAGGGAAGCTTTCTTT. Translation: CASSDPDREAFF.

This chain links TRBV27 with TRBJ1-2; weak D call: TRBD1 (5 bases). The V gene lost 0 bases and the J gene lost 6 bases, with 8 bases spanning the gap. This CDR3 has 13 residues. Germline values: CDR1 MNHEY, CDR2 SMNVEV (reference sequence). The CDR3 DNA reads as TGTGCCAGCAGTTTATCGGGGGGTGATGGCTACACCTTC. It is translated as CASSLSGGDGYTF.

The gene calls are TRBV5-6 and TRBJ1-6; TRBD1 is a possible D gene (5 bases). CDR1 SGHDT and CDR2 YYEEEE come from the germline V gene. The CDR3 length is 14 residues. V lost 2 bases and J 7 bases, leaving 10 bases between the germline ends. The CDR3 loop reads CASSFAGRNSPLHF. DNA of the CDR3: TGTGCCAGCAGCTTTGCGGGGCGAAATTCACCCCTCCACTTT.

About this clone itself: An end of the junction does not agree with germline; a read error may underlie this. DNA for the CDR3: TGTACCAGCAGTTGGGGGACTAGCCCCCTCGAGCAGTACTTC. This codes for CTSSWGTSPLEQYF. The chain links TRBV27 to TRBJ2-7; 9 bases match TRBD2. There are 14 residues in the CDR3. The germline V gene encodes CDR1 MNHEY and CDR2 SMNVEV (reference sequence).

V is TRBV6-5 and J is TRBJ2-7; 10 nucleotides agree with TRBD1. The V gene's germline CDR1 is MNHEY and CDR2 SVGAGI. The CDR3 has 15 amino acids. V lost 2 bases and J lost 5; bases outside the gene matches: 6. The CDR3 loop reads CASSYHRDRGHEQYF. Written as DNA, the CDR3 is TGTGCCAGCAGTTACCACCGGGACAGGGGCCACGAGCAGTACTTC.

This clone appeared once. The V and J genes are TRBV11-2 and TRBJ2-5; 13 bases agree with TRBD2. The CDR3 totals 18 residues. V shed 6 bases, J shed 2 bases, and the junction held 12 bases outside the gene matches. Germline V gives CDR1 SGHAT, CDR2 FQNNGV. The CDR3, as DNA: TGTGCCAGCAGGCCTTACATTAGACTAGCGGGAGGTCAAGAGACCCAGTACTTC. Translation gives CASRPYIRLAGGQETQYF.

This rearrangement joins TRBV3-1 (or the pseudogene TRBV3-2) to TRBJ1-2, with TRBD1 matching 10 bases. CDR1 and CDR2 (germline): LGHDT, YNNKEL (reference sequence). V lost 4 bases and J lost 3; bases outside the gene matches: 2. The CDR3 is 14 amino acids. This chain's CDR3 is CASSLTGGHYGYTF. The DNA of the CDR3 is TGTGCCAGCAGCCTGACAGGGGGCCACTATGGCTACACCTTC.

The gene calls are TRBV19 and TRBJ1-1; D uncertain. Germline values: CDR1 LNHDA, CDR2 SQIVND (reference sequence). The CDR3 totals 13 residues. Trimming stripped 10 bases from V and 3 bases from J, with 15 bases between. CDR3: CATIRTGYTEAFF. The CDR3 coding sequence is TGTGCCACAATAAGGACGGGGTACACTGAAGCTTTCTTT.

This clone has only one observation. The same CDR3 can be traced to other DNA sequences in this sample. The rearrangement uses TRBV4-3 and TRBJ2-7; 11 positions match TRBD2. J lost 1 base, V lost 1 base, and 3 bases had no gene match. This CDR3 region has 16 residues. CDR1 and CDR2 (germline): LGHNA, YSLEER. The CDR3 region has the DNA TGCGCCAGCAGCCAAGGCACTAGCGGGAGTTCCTACGAGCAGTACTTC. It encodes CASSQGTSGSSYEQYF.

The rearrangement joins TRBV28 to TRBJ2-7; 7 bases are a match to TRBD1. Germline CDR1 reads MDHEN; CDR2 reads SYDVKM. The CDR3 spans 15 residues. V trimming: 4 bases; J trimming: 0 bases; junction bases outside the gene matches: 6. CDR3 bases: TGTGCCAGCAGTTCAATTCGGGACAGCTCCTACGAGCAGTACTTC. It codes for CASSSIRDSSYEQYF.

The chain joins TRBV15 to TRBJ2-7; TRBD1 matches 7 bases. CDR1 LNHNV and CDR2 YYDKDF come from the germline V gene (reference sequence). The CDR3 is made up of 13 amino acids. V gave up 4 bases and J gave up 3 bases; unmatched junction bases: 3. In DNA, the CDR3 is TGTGCCACCAGCATGGACAGGCTCTACGAGCAGTACTTC. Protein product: CATSMDRLYEQYF.

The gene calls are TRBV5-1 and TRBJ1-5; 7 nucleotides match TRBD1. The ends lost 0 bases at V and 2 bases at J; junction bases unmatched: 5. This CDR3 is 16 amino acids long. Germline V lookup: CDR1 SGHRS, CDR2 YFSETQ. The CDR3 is CASSLEGAPGNQPQHF. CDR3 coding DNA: TGCGCCAGCAGCTTGGAGGGGGCCCCAGGCAATCAGCCCCAGCATTTT.

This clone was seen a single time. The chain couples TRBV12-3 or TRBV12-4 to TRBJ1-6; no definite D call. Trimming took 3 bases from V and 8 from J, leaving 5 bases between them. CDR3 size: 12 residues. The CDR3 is CASSFQYSPLHF. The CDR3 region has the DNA TGTGCCAGCAGTTTCCAGTATTCACCCCTCCACTTT.

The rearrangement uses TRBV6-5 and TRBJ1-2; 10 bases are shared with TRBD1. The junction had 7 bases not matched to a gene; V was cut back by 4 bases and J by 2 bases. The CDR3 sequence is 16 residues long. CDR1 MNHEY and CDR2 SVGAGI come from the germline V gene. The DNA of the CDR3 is TGTGCCAGCAGTTCATACGACAGGGGGCTGAACTATGGCTACACCTTC. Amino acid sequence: CASSSYDRGLNYGYTF.

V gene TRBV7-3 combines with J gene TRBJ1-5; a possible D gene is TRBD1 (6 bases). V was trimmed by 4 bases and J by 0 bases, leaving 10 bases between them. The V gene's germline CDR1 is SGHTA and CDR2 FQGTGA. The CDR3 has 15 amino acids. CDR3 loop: CASSSTGFSNQPQHF. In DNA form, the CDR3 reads TGTGCCAGCAGCTCCACAGGGTTTAGCAATCAGCCCCAGCATTTT.